This T cell receptor beta chain was observed in a study of human T cells and chemical hapten exposure. This clonotype was found a few times. The time point: patch test 2, 6 weeks after DPC sensitization. Treatment defined: therapeutic diphenylcyclopropenone sensitization with weekly scalp DPC. It was unfractionated whole blood from which total RNA was extracted. The CDR3 contains 15 residues. V shed 6 bases and J 6 bases; nucleotides not matched to a gene: 8. Germline V gene data show CDR1 as SGHAT and CDR2 as FQNNGV. The library put unique molecular identifiers onto individual cDNA molecules. Each CDR3 protein is one row after TCRdb ran MiXCR on the RACE reads. The sample holds tens of thousands of distinct CDR3 sequences, about 10% seen once.

The chain is built from TRBV11-2 and TRBJ2-1; TRBD2 matches 10 bases. This clonotype was sampled from a woman between 45 and 65 years old with alopecia areata. Some clones in this sample may be carry-over from other donors' samples. This sample comprised whole blood, obtained in connection with sensitization to the hapten diphenylcyclopropenone (DPC). CDR3 protein: CASSQLAGLVNEQFF. CDR3 in DNA: TGTGCCAGCAGTCAACTAGCGGGACTTGTCAATGAGCAGTTCTTC.